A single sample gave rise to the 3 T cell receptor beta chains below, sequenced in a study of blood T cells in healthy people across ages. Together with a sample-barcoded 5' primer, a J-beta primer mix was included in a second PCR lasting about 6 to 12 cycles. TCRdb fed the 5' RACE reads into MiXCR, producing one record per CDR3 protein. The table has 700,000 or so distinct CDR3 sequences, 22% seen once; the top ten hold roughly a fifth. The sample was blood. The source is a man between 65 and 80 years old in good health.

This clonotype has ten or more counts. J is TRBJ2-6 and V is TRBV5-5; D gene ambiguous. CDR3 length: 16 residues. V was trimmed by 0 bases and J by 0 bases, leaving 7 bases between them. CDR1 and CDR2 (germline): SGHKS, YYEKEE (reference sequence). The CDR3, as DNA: TGTGCCAGCAGCTTGGACAGCCCCTCTGGGGCCAACGTCCTGACTTTC. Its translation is CASSLDSPSGANVLTF.

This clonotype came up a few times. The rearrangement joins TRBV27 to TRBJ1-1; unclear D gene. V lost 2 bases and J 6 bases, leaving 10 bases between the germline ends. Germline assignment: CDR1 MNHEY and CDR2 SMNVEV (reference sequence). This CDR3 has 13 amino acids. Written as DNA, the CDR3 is TGTGCCAGCAGTTTAGGGGTTTTCGCTGAAGCTTTCTTT. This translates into CASSLGVFAEAFF.

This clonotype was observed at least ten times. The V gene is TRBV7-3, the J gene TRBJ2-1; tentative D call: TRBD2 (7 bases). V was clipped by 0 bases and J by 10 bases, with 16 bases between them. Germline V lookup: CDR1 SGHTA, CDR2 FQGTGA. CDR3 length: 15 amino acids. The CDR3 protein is CASSLTTLSGGEQFF. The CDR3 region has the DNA TGTGCCAGCAGCTTAACTACTTTATCGGGGGGCGAGCAGTTCTTC.